Sequencing of this TCR beta chain was carried out in a study of blood T cell repertoires in COVID-19. Germline V CDR1 and CDR2: SGDLS, YYNGEE. The ends lost 3 bases at V and 7 bases at J; junction bases unmatched: 6. CDR3 length equals 15 residues. Per the original methods: Researchers report that nucleated cell counts were estimated from reference gene primer amplification. Clones were read by immunoSEQ multiplex PCR, and TCRdb kept only the in-frame ones, dropping some. The V and J calls and clone size were taken over from that table, and D and trimming were inferred from the DNA. The sample records about 150,000 clones, roughly nine tenths being singletons.

The chain carries TRBV9 and TRBJ2-1; 11 bases agree with TRBD2. This TCR was sampled from a man in his forties or fifties with acute or convalescent COVID-19. Material for sequencing was peripheral blood. The CDR3 loop reads CASSALGTSGNEQFF. CDR3 DNA: TGTGCCAGCAGCGCCTTGGGGACTAGCGGTAATGAGCAGTTCTTC.